A selection of T cell receptor beta chains follows, all from one sample in a study of CD39 and CD103 CD8 tumor-infiltrating T cells. Using immunoSEQ multiplex PCR, the repertoire was profiled, and TCRdb retains in-frame clones only, with some absent. The data contain about 3,400 clones, 63% of them seen just once; the ten biggest clones take up 25%. Sequencing was performed on CD39- CD103- CD8+ T cells sorted from the tumor. The receptors were gathered from a human donor with head and neck squamous cell carcinoma. Both conserved end residues are part of each CDR3.

CASRGLADNEQFF	TRBV6-6	TRBJ2-1
CASMGSGTGTGELFF	TRBV9	TRBJ2-2
CASSSTGWEKLFF	TRBV5-6	TRBJ1-4
CASSQVGGPTEAFF	TRBV4-3	TRBJ1-1
CASRGTGDEKLFF	TRBV7-9	TRBJ1-4
CASSQDQGHFNSPLHF	TRBV4-3	TRBJ1-6
CASSLFEQSYEQYF	TRBV5-4	TRBJ2-7
CASSRTGRNSPLHF	TRBV5-6	TRBJ1-6
CASSISGGSSGELFF	TRBV19	TRBJ2-2
CASSQDRGGGQPQHF	TRBV7-6	TRBJ1-5
CASSLSMYTEAFF	TRBV11-3	TRBJ1-1
CASSVGDVNQPQHF	TRBV9	TRBJ1-5
CASSQDSAGRTEQFF	TRBV4-1	TRBJ2-1
CASSLGTGGGGYTF	TRBV5-1	TRBJ1-2
CASSSSGTGASGNTIYF	TRBV7-2	TRBJ1-3